This T cell receptor beta chain comes out of a study of sequential checkpoint blockade in melanoma. Study-wide background: After both sequences, patients received maintenance nivolumab. Twenty-two patients had matched tumor biopsies before treatment and at week 13 after nivolumab or ipilimumab alone. DNA from about a hundred pretreatment tumor samples underwent TCRβ immunosequencing.

The table came from immunoSEQ multiplex PCR; TCRdb's copy has only in-frame clones and leaves some out. Of around 2,300 clones listed, over 25% are singletons. Treatment meaning: randomized to nivolumab then ipilimumab (arm A) or the reverse (arm B). The CDR3 sequence is 13 residues long. Germline V gives CDR1 GTSNPN, CDR2 SVGIG (reference sequence). V gave up 4 bases and J gave up 4 bases, with 11 bases separating them. Sequencing used tumor tissue (inferred from file names), obtained from a patient given nivolumab and ipilimumab in sequence. This clonotype originated in a human donor with melanoma. The chain links TRBV30 to TRBJ1-3; D is possibly TRBD1 (5 bases). CDR3 DNA: TGTGCCTGGACCTGGGGGGACGGAAACACCATATATTTT. As protein: CAWTWGDGNTIYF.